Listed below are T cell receptor beta chains from one sample, sequenced in a study of Graves' ophthalmopathy and Graves' hyperthyroidism. MiXCR was run by TCRdb on the multiplex PCR reads, yielding one entry per CDR3 protein. The table lists 220,000 or so distinct CDR3 sequences, under 25% of them singletons. Sequenced input: peripheral blood. The source is a woman between 45 and 60 years old with Graves' ophthalmopathy. CDR3s include the opening cysteine and the closing phenylalanine or tryptophan. Each record gives: CDR3 protein, CDR3 DNA, J gene, clone size, CDR3 length, V gene, D gene. A D gene is named only where the DNA matches it firmly. Only some rows state a clone size, as once, few, many or a class for expanded clones.

CDR3 protein: CASSPSPGYGYTF
CDR3 DNA: TGTGCCAGCAGCCCATCACCGGGCTATGGCTACACCTTC
J gene: TRBJ1-2
clone size: NA
CDR3 length: 13
V gene: TRBV9
D gene: NA

CDR3 protein: CATSRDAGDLGEAFF
CDR3 DNA: TGTGCCACCAGCAGAGATGCGGGGGATTTAGGTGAAGCTTTCTTT
J gene: TRBJ1-1
clone size: many
CDR3 length: 15
V gene: TRBV15
D gene: NA

CDR3 protein: CASSLGDRDNQPQHF
CDR3 DNA: TGTGCCAGCAGTTTAGGAGACAGGGACAATCAGCCCCAGCATTTT
J gene: TRBJ1-5
clone size: many
CDR3 length: 15
V gene: TRBV12-3/TRBV12-4
D gene: TRBD1

CDR3 protein: CASSRDRVTGELFF
CDR3 DNA: TGTGCCAGCAGCCGAGACAGGGTCACCGGGGAGCTGTTTTTT
J gene: TRBJ2-2
clone size: many
CDR3 length: 14
V gene: TRBV6-4
D gene: TRBD1

CDR3 protein: CASSNYFQETQYF
CDR3 DNA: TGTGCCAGCAGCAACTACTTCCAAGAGACCCAGTACTTC
J gene: TRBJ2-5
clone size: NA
CDR3 length: 13
V gene: TRBV7-2
D gene: NA

CDR3 protein: CSARQGQMNTEAFF
CDR3 DNA: TGCAGTGCTAGACAAGGACAGATGAACACTGAAGCTTTCTTT
J gene: TRBJ1-1
clone size: many
CDR3 length: 14
V gene: TRBV20-1
D gene: NA

CDR3 protein: CASILWGSSAFF
CDR3 DNA: TGTGCCAGCATTTTATGGGGCTCTTCCGCTTTCTTT
J gene: TRBJ1-1
clone size: NA
CDR3 length: 12
V gene: TRBV6-4
D gene: NA

CDR3 protein: CASKRQDYEQYF
CDR3 DNA: TGTGCCAGCAAGAGACAGGATTACGAGCAGTACTTC
J gene: TRBJ2-7
clone size: many
CDR3 length: 12
V gene: TRBV2
D gene: NA

CDR3 protein: CATSGRWGGETQYF
CDR3 DNA: TGTGCCACCAGTGGGAGATGGGGGGGAGAGACCCAGTACTTC
J gene: TRBJ2-5
clone size: many
CDR3 length: 14
V gene: TRBV24-1
D gene: TRBD2

CDR3 protein: CASSLGRNSNQPQHF
CDR3 DNA: TGTGCCAGCAGTTTGGGCAGAAATAGCAATCAGCCCCAGCATTTT
J gene: TRBJ1-5
clone size: many
CDR3 length: 15
V gene: TRBV12-3/TRBV12-4
D gene: NA

CDR3 protein: CVSSWGAGGNAEAFF
CDR3 DNA: TGTGTCAGCAGTTGGGGGGCAGGGGGGAACGCTGAAGCTTTCTTT
J gene: TRBJ1-1
clone size: NA
CDR3 length: 15
V gene: TRBV12-3/TRBV12-4
D gene: TRBD1

CDR3 protein: CAWTRGPNTEAFF
CDR3 DNA: TGTGCCTGGACCCGGGGCCCGAACACTGAAGCTTTCTTT
J gene: TRBJ1-1
clone size: many
CDR3 length: 13
V gene: TRBV30
D gene: NA

CDR3 protein: CASSSGLIYSPLHF
CDR3 DNA: TGTGCCAGCAGTTCAGGGTTAATTTATTCACCCCTCCACTTT
J gene: TRBJ1-6
clone size: NA
CDR3 length: 14
V gene: TRBV28
D gene: NA

CDR3 protein: CASGRLVGVSYEQYF
CDR3 DNA: TGTGCCAGCGGTAGACTAGTAGGGGTCTCCTACGAGCAGTACTTC
J gene: TRBJ2-7
clone size: many
CDR3 length: 15
V gene: TRBV27
D gene: NA

CDR3 protein: CASTLTWRNSYEQYF
CDR3 DNA: TGTGCCAGCACCCTAACTTGGCGCAACTCCTACGAGCAGTACTTC
J gene: TRBJ2-7
clone size: many
CDR3 length: 15
V gene: TRBV7-8
D gene: NA

CDR3 protein: CASSNWGETQYF
CDR3 DNA: TGTGCCAGCAGTAATTGGGGAGAGACCCAGTACTTC
J gene: TRBJ2-5
clone size: many
CDR3 length: 12
V gene: TRBV12-3/TRBV12-4
D gene: NA

CDR3 protein: CASSSAEGLAGETQYF
CDR3 DNA: TGTGCCAGCAGCTCGGCGGAGGGACTAGCGGGAGAGACCCAGTACTTC
J gene: TRBJ2-5
clone size: NA
CDR3 length: 16
V gene: TRBV11-1
D gene: TRBD2

CDR3 protein: CASSLTLAGAGELFF
CDR3 DNA: TGTGCCAGCAGTTTAACACTAGCGGGAGCCGGGGAGCTGTTTTTT
J gene: TRBJ2-2
clone size: NA
CDR3 length: 15
V gene: TRBV27
D gene: TRBD2

CDR3 protein: CASRRDRGNYEQYF
CDR3 DNA: TGTGCCAGCAGAAGGGACAGGGGAAATTACGAGCAGTACTTC
J gene: TRBJ2-7
clone size: many
CDR3 length: 14
V gene: TRBV6-1
D gene: TRBD1

CDR3 protein: CASSQDRSPYEQYF
CDR3 DNA: TGTGCCAGCAGCCAAGACAGGTCACCCTACGAGCAGTACTTC
J gene: TRBJ2-7
clone size: many
CDR3 length: 14
V gene: TRBV14
D gene: NA

CDR3 protein: CSVPQGRVETQYF
CDR3 DNA: TGCAGCGTTCCACAGGGGCGCGTTGAGACCCAGTACTTC
J gene: TRBJ2-5
clone size: once
CDR3 length: 13
V gene: TRBV29-1
D gene: TRBD1

CDR3 protein: CASSYLTGSNSPLHF
CDR3 DNA: TGTGCCAGCAGTTACCTGACAGGGAGTAATTCACCCCTCCACTTT
J gene: TRBJ1-6
clone size: NA
CDR3 length: 15
V gene: TRBV6-5
D gene: TRBD1

CDR3 protein: CALIGQGIRGYTF
CDR3 DNA: TGTGCCCTGATTGGGCAGGGGATTCGTGGCTACACCTTC
J gene: TRBJ1-2
clone size: many
CDR3 length: 13
V gene: TRBV30
D gene: NA

CDR3 protein: CASSVGMIGELFF
CDR3 DNA: TGTGCCAGCAGCGTAGGGATGATCGGGGAGCTGTTTTTT
J gene: TRBJ2-2
clone size: few
CDR3 length: 13
V gene: TRBV9
D gene: NA

CDR3 protein: CSVAGGWDQPQHF
CDR3 DNA: TGCAGCGTAGCCGGCGGGTGGGATCAGCCCCAGCATTTT
J gene: TRBJ1-5
clone size: many
CDR3 length: 13
V gene: TRBV29-1
D gene: NA

CDR3 protein: CASSTGTVERNYGYTF
CDR3 DNA: TGCGCCAGCAGCACTGGGACAGTAGAGCGTAACTATGGCTACACCTTC
J gene: TRBJ1-2
clone size: many
CDR3 length: 16
V gene: TRBV5-1
D gene: TRBD1

CDR3 protein: CATSDKGQPQHF
CDR3 DNA: TGTGCCACCAGTGATAAGGGACAGCCCCAGCATTTT
J gene: TRBJ1-5
clone size: many
CDR3 length: 12
V gene: TRBV24-1
D gene: NA

CDR3 protein: CSVEDSLVSGKGETQYF
CDR3 DNA: TGCAGCGTTGAAGATAGCTTAGTTAGCGGGAAGGGGGAGACCCAGTACTTC
J gene: TRBJ2-5
clone size: NA
CDR3 length: 17
V gene: TRBV29-1
D gene: TRBD2

CDR3 protein: CASSHLPGQGSTEAFF
CDR3 DNA: TGTGCCAGCAGTCACCTTCCTGGACAGGGGAGTACTGAAGCTTTCTTT
J gene: TRBJ1-1
clone size: few
CDR3 length: 16
V gene: TRBV12-3/TRBV12-4
D gene: TRBD1

CDR3 protein: CASSEPGIRNQPQHF
CDR3 DNA: TGTGCCAGCAGTGAACCAGGAATTAGGAATCAGCCCCAGCATTTT
J gene: TRBJ1-5
clone size: many
CDR3 length: 15
V gene: TRBV6-1
D gene: NA

CDR3 protein: CASRSASSSYEQYF
CDR3 DNA: TGCGCCAGCAGATCGGCTAGTAGCTCCTACGAGCAGTACTTC
J gene: TRBJ2-7
clone size: once
CDR3 length: 14
V gene: TRBV5-1
D gene: NA

CDR3 protein: CSAGLAGGGDFYEQYF
CDR3 DNA: TGCAGTGCTGGACTAGCGGGAGGGGGAGACTTCTACGAGCAGTACTTC
J gene: TRBJ2-7
clone size: many
CDR3 length: 16
V gene: TRBV20-1
D gene: TRBD2

CDR3 protein: CAYINRDFLYEQYF
CDR3 DNA: TGTGCCTACATAAACCGGGACTTTCTCTACGAGCAGTACTTC
J gene: TRBJ2-7
clone size: many
CDR3 length: 14
V gene: TRBV30
D gene: NA

CDR3 protein: CSVAGGQGRRGDEQYF
CDR3 DNA: TGCAGCGTTGCGGGGGGGCAGGGTCGACGGGGGGACGAGCAGTACTTC
J gene: TRBJ2-7
clone size: many
CDR3 length: 16
V gene: TRBV29-1
D gene: TRBD2

CDR3 protein: CSARPPGIPYEQYF
CDR3 DNA: TGCAGTGCTAGACCTCCCGGGATTCCCTACGAGCAGTACTTC
J gene: TRBJ2-7
clone size: NA
CDR3 length: 14
V gene: TRBV20-1
D gene: NA

CDR3 protein: CASSVPETGDEQYF
CDR3 DNA: TGTGCCAGCAGTGTTCCCGAGACAGGGGACGAGCAGTACTTC
J gene: TRBJ2-7
clone size: many
CDR3 length: 14
V gene: TRBV25-1
D gene: TRBD1

CDR3 protein: CASSLQNGFLEQYF
CDR3 DNA: TGCGCCAGCAGCTTGCAAAATGGATTTCTTGAGCAGTACTTC
J gene: TRBJ2-7
clone size: many
CDR3 length: 14
V gene: TRBV5-1
D gene: NA

CDR3 protein: CASSQDLQGANYGYTF
CDR3 DNA: TGCGCCAGCAGCCAAGATTTGCAGGGGGCTAACTATGGCTACACCTTC
J gene: TRBJ1-2
clone size: few
CDR3 length: 16
V gene: TRBV4-1
D gene: TRBD1

CDR3 protein: CASSEGDFTWGEQYF
CDR3 DNA: TGTGCCAGCAGTGAAGGGGACTTTACGTGGGGCGAGCAGTACTTC
J gene: TRBJ2-7
clone size: many
CDR3 length: 15
V gene: TRBV2
D gene: NA

CDR3 protein: CASRESVRGKNIQYF
CDR3 DNA: TGCGCCAGCAGAGAGAGTGTAAGAGGCAAAAACATTCAGTACTTC
J gene: TRBJ2-4
clone size: few
CDR3 length: 15
V gene: TRBV5-1
D gene: NA

CDR3 protein: CASSDPTGGSQPQHF
CDR3 DNA: TGTGCCAGCAGTGACCCGACAGGGGGAAGTCAGCCCCAGCATTTT
J gene: TRBJ1-5
clone size: many
CDR3 length: 15
V gene: TRBV6-4
D gene: TRBD1

CDR3 protein: CASSYSEGLRGYTF
CDR3 DNA: TGTGCCAGCAGTTACTCAGAAGGGCTGCGCGGCTACACCTTC
J gene: TRBJ1-2
clone size: NA
CDR3 length: 14
V gene: TRBV6-5
D gene: NA

CDR3 protein: CASSLVWGQGSYEQYF
CDR3 DNA: TGTGCCAGCAGCTTAGTTTGGGGACAGGGTTCCTACGAGCAGTACTTC
J gene: TRBJ2-7
clone size: many
CDR3 length: 16
V gene: TRBV11-2
D gene: TRBD1

CDR3 protein: CASTSQGQGNTIYF
CDR3 DNA: TGTGCCAGTACCTCCCAGGGACAAGGAAACACCATATATTTT
J gene: TRBJ1-3
clone size: many
CDR3 length: 14
V gene: TRBV19
D gene: NA

CDR3 protein: CASSPEGVRIDNSPLHF
CDR3 DNA: TGCGCCAGCAGCCCCGAAGGGGTGAGGATTGATAATTCACCCCTCCACTTT
J gene: TRBJ1-6
clone size: NA
CDR3 length: 17
V gene: TRBV5-1
D gene: NA

CDR3 protein: CASSVATAGTGWQETQYF
CDR3 DNA: TGTGCCAGCAGCGTAGCTACAGCGGGGACAGGGTGGCAAGAGACCCAGTACTTC
J gene: TRBJ2-5
clone size: many
CDR3 length: 18
V gene: TRBV9
D gene: TRBD1

CDR3 protein: CSAPHLGTGLDEQYF
CDR3 DNA: TGCAGTGCTCCACACCTCGGGACAGGGTTGGACGAGCAGTACTTC
J gene: TRBJ2-7
clone size: NA
CDR3 length: 15
V gene: TRBV20-1
D gene: TRBD1

CDR3 protein: CATSRAWDRTTGTEAFF
CDR3 DNA: TGTGCCACCAGCAGAGCATGGGACAGGACAACGGGCACTGAAGCTTTCTTT
J gene: TRBJ1-1
clone size: many
CDR3 length: 17
V gene: TRBV15
D gene: TRBD1

CDR3 protein: CASSSQAGQNNQPQHF
CDR3 DNA: TGTGCCAGCAGCTCCCAGGCGGGACAGAATAATCAGCCCCAGCATTTT
J gene: TRBJ1-5
clone size: many
CDR3 length: 16
V gene: TRBV7-8
D gene: TRBD1

CDR3 protein: CASSLGGAGIQETQYF
CDR3 DNA: TGTGCCAGCAGCTTAGGTGGGGCGGGGATCCAAGAGACCCAGTACTTC
J gene: TRBJ2-5
clone size: NA
CDR3 length: 16
V gene: TRBV7-2
D gene: NA

CDR3 protein: CASSLSRGGNQPQHF
CDR3 DNA: TGTGCCAGCAGCCTTTCGCGGGGGGGCAATCAGCCCCAGCATTTT
J gene: TRBJ1-5
clone size: once
CDR3 length: 15
V gene: TRBV6-1
D gene: NA